This T cell receptor (beta chain) was recovered during a study of blood T cell repertoires in COVID-19. As handled by the study authors: Amplification with reference gene primers provided the estimates of nucleated cell counts. Sequenced by immunoSEQ multiplex PCR; TCRdb stores in-frame clones only, minus some. Clone size and the V and J calls come from that table; the DNA yielded D and trimming. This table holds 50,000 to 75,000 clones, more than 85% found once. Germline lookup yields CDR1 SGHRS and CDR2 YFSETQ. V was trimmed by 0 bases and J by 13 bases, leaving 14 bases between them. This CDR3 is 13 amino acids long.

The genes are TRBV5-1 and TRBJ2-1; possible D gene TRBD1, 5 bases. The sample consisted of peripheral blood. This sequence was found in an elderly man in a cohort sampled during active COVID-19. CDR3 amino acids: CASSLEAGNKQFF. CDR3 nucleotide sequence: TGCGCCAGCAGCTTGGAGGCAGGGAATAAACAGTTCTTC.